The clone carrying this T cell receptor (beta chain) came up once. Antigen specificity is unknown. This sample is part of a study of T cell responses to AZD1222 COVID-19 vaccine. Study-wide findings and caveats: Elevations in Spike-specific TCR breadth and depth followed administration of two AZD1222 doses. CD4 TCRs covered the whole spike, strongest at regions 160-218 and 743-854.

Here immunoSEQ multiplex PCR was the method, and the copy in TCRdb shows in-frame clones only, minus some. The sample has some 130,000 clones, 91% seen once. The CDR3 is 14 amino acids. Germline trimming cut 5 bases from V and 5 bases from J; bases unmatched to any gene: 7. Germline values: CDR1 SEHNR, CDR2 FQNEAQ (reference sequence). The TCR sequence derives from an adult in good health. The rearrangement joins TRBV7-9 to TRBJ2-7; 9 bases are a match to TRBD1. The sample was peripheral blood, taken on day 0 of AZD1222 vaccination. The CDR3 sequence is CASSHTGGMDEQYF. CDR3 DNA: TGTGCCAGCAGCCACACAGGGGGCATGGACGAGCAGTACTTC.